The 29 T cell receptor beta chains below all came from one sample that was sequenced in a study of spatial heterogeneity in lung cancer. General study findings and limits: Mutation tallies in tumors tracked expanded intratumoral alpha and beta TCR counts.

Their recognized antigens are unknown. TCRdb re-derived calls from the 5' RACE reads in MiXCR, one entry per CDR3 protein. Of 20,000 to 25,000 distinct CDR3 sequences detected, more than 8% appear once; the ten largest clones hold over 7.5%. Time point meaning: sample taken at primary tumor resection. This specimen consisted of lung tumor tissue, obtained at surgery. The receptor set was obtained from a male donor with early-stage non-small cell lung cancer.

This clonotype was seen more than once but under ten times. The chain joins TRBV7-2 to TRBJ2-3, with a weak D call TRBD1 (6 bases). The CDR3 is 13 residues long. V lost 5 bases to trimming and J lost 11 bases, with 17 bases between them. Germline assignment: CDR1 SGHTA and CDR2 FQGNSA. The CDR3 DNA sequence: TGTGCCAGCAGCACAGGACAGTTTGTTAGGCAGTATTTT. The encoded protein is CASSTGQFVRQYF.

This clonotype has ten or more counts. The chain is built from TRBV7-2 and TRBJ2-3; 7 bases are a match to TRBD2. The CDR3 contains 16 residues. CDR1 is SGHTA, CDR2 FQGNSA, per germline. Unmatched junction bases numbered 6, after V lost 1 base and J lost 2 bases. Written as DNA, the CDR3 is TGTGCCAGCAGCTTAGATGTCGGGGGGTCCACAGATACGCAGTATTTT. Translation: CASSLDVGGSTDTQYF.

This clonotype was counted many times. The chain joins TRBV6-4 to TRBJ1-2; TRBD1 matches at 7 bases. Germline V gene data show CDR1 as MRHNA and CDR2 as SNTAGT. Losses at the gene ends were 8 bases for V and 8 bases for J; bases not matched to a gene: 17. There are 15 residues in the CDR3. This CDR3 reads CASGPNPGQFLGYTF. The CDR3 DNA reads as TGTGCCAGCGGTCCGAACCCGGGACAGTTTTTAGGCTACACCTTC.

V gene TRBV10-3 combines with J gene TRBJ2-1; the match to TRBD1 covers 11 bases. This CDR3 spans 15 amino acids. Germline V lookup: CDR1 ENHRY, CDR2 SYGVKD. V was clipped by 6 bases and J by 4 bases; unmatched bases: 5. The CDR3: CAISSGTGGYNEQFF. DNA of the CDR3: TGTGCCATCAGCTCCGGGACAGGGGGGTACAATGAGCAGTTCTTC.

The V and J genes are TRBV27 and TRBJ2-5; a possible D gene is TRBD1 (6 bases). Trimming removed 8 bases at V and 3 bases at J, with 13 bases between. This CDR3 spans 13 amino acids. Germline values: CDR1 MNHEY, CDR2 SMNVEV (reference sequence). CDR3 nucleotides: TGTGCCAGCGCCCGCCACAGGGAAGAGACCCAGTACTTC. It encodes CASARHREETQYF.

The chain carries TRBV12-3 or TRBV12-4 and TRBJ2-2; D gene uncertain. Trimming left V 4 bases short and J 0 bases short, with 3 bases between. The CDR3 spans 13 residues. Here the CDR3 DNA reads TGTGCCAGCAGTTCCCCGAACACCGGGGAGCTGTTTTTT. Translation: CASSSPNTGELFF.

This clonotype has more than one count but fewer than ten. This chain connects TRBV19 to TRBJ2-1, with 10 bases lining up with TRBD2. Germline lookup yields CDR1 LNHDA and CDR2 SQIVND (reference sequence). This CDR3 is 16 amino acids long. After removal of 5 bases from V and 2 bases from J, the junction contained 6 bases not matched to a gene. CDR3 bases: TGTGCCAGTAGTCGCACTCTAGCGGGAGCCTACAATGAGCAGTTCTTC. Translated: CASSRTLAGAYNEQFF.

The chain joins TRBV6-5 to TRBJ2-1; D may be TRBD1 (5 bases). The CDR3 is 15 residues long. Per germline, CDR1 MNHEY and CDR2 SVGAGI. V was cut by 5 bases and J by 4 bases, with 15 bases left in between. In DNA form, the CDR3 reads TGTGCCAGCAGTGCCCAGGGAACCTTATACAATGAGCAGTTCTTC. This sequence encodes CASSAQGTLYNEQFF.

The rearrangement uses TRBV5-1 and TRBJ2-3, with 13 bases aligning to TRBD2. Germline V gene sequence: CDR1 SGHRS, CDR2 YFSETQ. CDR3 length: 15 residues. V lost 2 bases and J lost 4; bases outside the gene matches: 1. The CDR3, as DNA: TGCGCCAGCAGCTTCGGACTAGCGGGAGCAGATACGCAGTATTTT. This encodes CASSFGLAGADTQYF.

The V and J genes are TRBV11-3 and TRBJ2-2; D is ambiguous. Trimming removed 4 bases at V and 7 bases at J, with 10 bases between. Germline lookup yields CDR1 SGHNT and CDR2 YENEEA. There are 13 residues in the CDR3. The CDR3 DNA sequence: TGTGCCAGCAGCTCCTTCCGCGGCGGGGAGCTGTTTTTT. It is translated as CASSSFRGGELFF.

This clonotype was seen many times. This chain uses TRBV7-2 with TRBJ2-2; D possibly corresponds to TRBD2 (6 bases). The ends were cut back, 4 bases at V and 7 bases at J, with 19 bases in the middle. Looked up from germline, CDR1 is SGHTA and CDR2 is FQGNSA. The CDR3 is made up of 16 amino acids. CDR3 coding DNA: TGTGCCAGCAGCTACCCGGGACTCTCCTACGGCGGGGAGCTGTTTTTT. This gives the protein CASSYPGLSYGGELFF. Combining the CDR3 with reference TRBV7-2 and TRBJ2-2 gives the whole variable domain GAGVSQSPSNKVTEKGKDVELRCDPISGHTALYWYRQSLGQGLEFLIYFQGNSAPDKSGLPSDRFSAERTGGSVSTLTIQRTQQEDSAVYLCASSYPGLSYGGELFFGEGSRLTVL.

This clonotype was detected ten times or more. V and J are TRBV7-2 and TRBJ1-2; 7 positions agree with TRBD1. V lost 5 bases, J lost 7 bases, and 7 bases stayed unmatched. Germline CDR1 reads SGHTA; CDR2 reads FQGNSA. CDR3 size: 13 residues. The CDR3 protein is CASSPREGAGYTF. CDR3 DNA sequence: TGTGCCAGCAGCCCAAGGGAGGGGGCTGGCTACACCTTC.

The chain links TRBV12-3 or TRBV12-4 to TRBJ1-5; D not certain. There are 13 residues in the CDR3. The V end lost 5 bases, the J end lost 5 bases, and 10 bases lay between the germline ends. This CDR3 is CASSGSNYQPQHF. CDR3 nucleotides: TGTGCCAGCAGTGGCAGCAACTATCAGCCCCAGCATTTT.

The rearrangement links TRBV7-9 to TRBJ2-4; possibly TRBD1 for D (6 bases). This CDR3 comprises 14 residues. Trimming removed 4 bases at V and 8 bases at J, with 15 bases between. The germline gives CDR1 SEHNR, CDR2 FQNEAQ (reference sequence). The DNA for the CDR3 is TGTGCCAGCAGCTCGACAGGATCATGGGACATTCAGTACTTC. This sequence encodes CASSSTGSWDIQYF.

This clonotype was seen many times. V is TRBV28 and J is TRBJ1-1; TRBD1 matches 12 bases. The ends lost 5 bases at V and 2 bases at J; junction bases unmatched: 6. CDR3 length equals 16 residues. Germline V lookup: CDR1 MDHEN, CDR2 SYDVKM. DNA of the CDR3: TGTGCCAGCAGTAAGGGGACAGGGGGCGGTAACACTGAAGCTTTCTTT. This encodes CASSKGTGGGNTEAFF.

At least ten counts were recorded for this clonotype. DNA for the CDR3: TGTGCCAGCAGTTCCAATCCCCTCTCTCGGGATTTAAACATTCAGTACTTC. Residues: CASSSNPLSRDLNIQYF. V usage is TRBV28 and J usage is TRBJ2-4; weak D call: TRBD2 (5 bases). Germline CDR1 is MDHEN and CDR2 is SYDVKM. Trimming removed 4 bases at V and 6 bases at J, with 22 bases between. CDR3 length equals 17 residues.

This clonotype was recorded many times. The genes are TRBV29-1 and TRBJ2-5; D is ambiguous. There are 10 residues in the CDR3. Deletions cut 6 bases from V and 1 base from J, with 3 bases between. The germline V gene encodes CDR1 SQVTM and CDR2 ANQGSEA. The CDR3 here is CSVVQETQYF. The CDR3 DNA reads TGCAGCGTAGTCCAAGAGACCCAGTACTTC.

The genes are TRBV11-2 and TRBJ1-6; D gene unclear. The CDR3 runs to 13 residues. Germline CDR1 SGHAT, CDR2 FQNNGV. V gave up 2 bases and J gave up 8 bases, with 7 bases separating them. CDR3 sequence (DNA): TGTGCCAGCAGCTTACTTATGGATTCACCCCTCCACTTT. This encodes CASSLLMDSPLHF.

This clonotype was found many times. The chain couples TRBV7-9 to TRBJ1-6; D is unclear. The germline CDR1 and CDR2 sequences are SEHNR and FQNEAQ (reference sequence). The CDR3 has 13 residues. V lost 5 bases to trimming and J lost 8 bases, with 10 bases between them. In DNA, the CDR3 is TGTGCCAGCAGCCTAGATGGGGATTCACCCCTCCACTTT. Protein: CASSLDGDSPLHF.

V gene TRBV12-3 or TRBV12-4 combines with J gene TRBJ2-1; D uncertain. The CDR3 contains 15 residues. Trimming took off 5 bases at V and 0 bases at J, with 11 bases between the two ends. CDR3 amino acids: CASSPQSPSYNEQFF. The DNA of the CDR3 is TGTGCCAGCAGTCCGCAGAGTCCCTCCTACAATGAGCAGTTCTTC.

The chain is built from TRBV30 and TRBJ2-2, with 7 bases fitting TRBD1. V lost 5 bases and J lost 0; bases outside the gene matches: 3. The CDR3 totals 14 residues. The V gene's germline CDR1 is GTSNPN and CDR2 SVGIG (reference sequence). CDR3 sequence: CAWGQDPNTGELFF. The CDR3 DNA reads as TGTGCCTGGGGACAGGACCCGAACACCGGGGAGCTGTTTTTT.

This chain connects TRBV7-8 to TRBJ2-7, with 7 bases aligning to TRBD1. CDR3 length: 18 residues. Germline V gene lookup returns CDR1 SGHVS and CDR2 FQNEAQ. V was clipped by 4 bases and J by 2 bases; unmatched bases: 17. The CDR3 region has the DNA TGTGCCAGCAGCTCCCGTCCCCCTATGACAGGGATAACCTACGAGCAGTACTTC. This translates into CASSSRPPMTGITYEQYF.

This clonotype was seen a few times. This chain uses TRBV3-1 with TRBJ2-1, with D possibly TRBD1 on 6 matching bases. The ends were cut back, 6 bases at V and 5 bases at J, with 17 bases in the middle. Per the germline V gene, CDR1 is LGHDT and CDR2 is YNNKEL (reference sequence). This CDR3 is 15 amino acids long. The CDR3 loop is CASSLQGYKNNEQFF. DNA of the CDR3: TGTGCCAGCAGTCTACAGGGTTACAAAAACAATGAGCAGTTCTTC.

This clonotype was counted ten times or more. V usage is TRBV27 and J usage is TRBJ1-2; possibly TRBD1 for D (6 bases). Germline CDR1 is MNHEY and CDR2 is SMNVEV (reference sequence). Trimming pared 1 base from V and 4 bases from J, leaving 7 bases between. CDR3 length equals 13 residues. CDR3: CASSLLGAYGYTF. Here the CDR3 DNA reads TGTGCCAGCAGTTTATTGGGGGCCTATGGCTACACCTTC.

This clonotype was picked up many times. The rearrangement links TRBV13 to TRBJ2-2; perhaps TRBD1 as D (6 bases). V was clipped by 5 bases and J by 0 bases, with 16 bases between them. This CDR3 is 17 amino acids long. Per germline, CDR1 PRHDT and CDR2 FYEKMQ (reference sequence). The CDR3 DNA is TGTGCCAGCAGCGCGGACCCGGACAGCACGAACACCGGGGAGCTGTTTTTT. This sequence encodes CASSADPDSTNTGELFF.

This clonotype was recorded many times. The chain uses TRBV29-1 and TRBJ2-1, with D maybe TRBD2 (6 bases). CDR3 length: 12 residues. V lost 6 bases and J lost 7, with 13 bases in between. Per the germline V gene, CDR1 is SQVTM and CDR2 is ANQGSEA. The CDR3 loop reads CSVRLEGNEQFF. For the CDR3, the DNA is TGCAGCGTCCGACTAGAAGGTAATGAGCAGTTCTTC.

This chain connects TRBV2 to TRBJ2-3; 10 nucleotides match TRBD1. J was trimmed by 4 bases and V by 4 bases; bases with no gene match: 11. Germline CDR1 is SNHLY and CDR2 is FYNNEI. The length of the CDR3 is 17 residues. This chain's CDR3 is CASSASWTGGSADTQYF. The CDR3 DNA sequence: TGTGCCAGCAGTGCCTCCTGGACAGGGGGTTCCGCAGATACGCAGTATTTT.

This clonotype has at least ten counts. The V gene is TRBV7-2, the J gene TRBJ2-1; 9 bases align to TRBD2. V was pared by 1 base and J by 8 bases, with 9 bases of the junction left unmatched. The germline CDR1 and CDR2 sequences are SGHTA and FQGNSA. This CDR3 has 16 residues. The CDR3 region is CASSLGWWREGDEQFF. In DNA form, the CDR3 reads TGTGCCAGCAGCTTAGGGTGGTGGCGGGAGGGCGATGAGCAGTTCTTC.

This clonotype has just a few counts. The chain combines TRBV15 with TRBJ2-2, with TRBD1 identical over 7 bases. V gave up 0 bases and J gave up 4 bases; unmatched junction bases: 2. Germline CDR1 and CDR2: LNHNV and YYDKDF (reference sequence). The CDR3 totals 15 residues. The CDR3 spells CATSRDQGVTGELFF. The CDR3 DNA follows: TGTGCCACCAGCAGAGATCAGGGGGTCACCGGGGAGCTGTTTTTT.